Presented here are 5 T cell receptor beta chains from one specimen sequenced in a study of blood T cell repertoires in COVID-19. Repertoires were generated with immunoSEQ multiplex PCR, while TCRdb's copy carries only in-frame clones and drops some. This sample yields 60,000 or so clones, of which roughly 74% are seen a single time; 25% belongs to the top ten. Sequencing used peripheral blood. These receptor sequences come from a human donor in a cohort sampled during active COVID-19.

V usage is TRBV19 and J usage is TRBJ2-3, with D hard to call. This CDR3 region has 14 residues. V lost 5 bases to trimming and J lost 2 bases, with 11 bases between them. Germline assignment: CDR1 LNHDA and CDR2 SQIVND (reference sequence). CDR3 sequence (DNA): TGTGCCAGTAGTCTTGAGAGGCCCACAGATACGCAGTATTTT. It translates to CASSLERPTDTQYF.

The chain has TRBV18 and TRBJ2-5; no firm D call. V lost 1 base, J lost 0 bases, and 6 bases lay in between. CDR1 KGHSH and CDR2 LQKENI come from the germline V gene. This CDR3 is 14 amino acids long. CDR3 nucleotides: TGTGCCAGCTCACCACTTGCGTACCAAGAGACCCAGTACTTC. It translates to CASSPLAYQETQYF.

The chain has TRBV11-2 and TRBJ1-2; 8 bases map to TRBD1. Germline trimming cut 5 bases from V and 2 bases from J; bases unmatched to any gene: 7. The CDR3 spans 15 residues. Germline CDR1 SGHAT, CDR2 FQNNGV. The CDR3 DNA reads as TGTGCCAGCAGCGATCCCGGGACAGGAAACTATGGCTACACCTTC. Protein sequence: CASSDPGTGNYGYTF.

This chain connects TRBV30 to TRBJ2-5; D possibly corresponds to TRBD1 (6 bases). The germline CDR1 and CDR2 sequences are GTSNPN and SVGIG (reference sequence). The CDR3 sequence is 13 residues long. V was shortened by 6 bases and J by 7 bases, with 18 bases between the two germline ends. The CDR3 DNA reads TGTGCCTGTGATGGGGGCATCTCACGGACCCAGTACTTC. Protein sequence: CACDGGISRTQYF.

CDR3 DNA: TGTGCCAGCAGCACCCGAAGGGGTTACGAGCAGTACTTC. This encodes CASSTRRGYEQYF. The chain employs TRBV21-1 and TRBJ2-7; the DNA was not used to check the table's D call, TRBD1. TRBV21-1 is a recognized pseudogene. This CDR3 has 13 amino acids.